This T cell receptor (beta chain) was recorded in a study of regulatory dendritic cells for organ transplantation. Study in general: Regulatory dendritic cells were monocyte-derived, receiving vitamin D3 on days 0 and 4 and IL-10 on day 4.

CFSE-labeled sorted T cells met regulatory or mature dendritic cells for around five days. FACS sorted CD4+ or CD8+ T cells into CD45RA+ naive and CD45RO+ memory. Whole-study findings and limits: Alloreactive memory CD8+ T cell pools varied considerably between individuals. Naive T cells showed high diversity, memory cells less, memory CD8+ least.

Profiled with immunoSEQ multiplex PCR; TCRdb holds only in-frame clones, not every one. The data contain more than 10,000 clones, about four fifths of them seen just once; the ten biggest clones take up around 0.98%. Trimming took 6 bases from V and 6 from J, leaving 19 bases between them. The germline V gene encodes CDR1 SGHRS and CDR2 YFSETQ. CDR3 length: 15 residues. About this clone: Its specificity is not known.

This TCR was recovered from a human donor in good health. The chain has TRBV5-1 and TRBJ1-5, with D maybe TRBD1 (5 bases). The sequenced sample consisted of naive CD8+ T cells from blood cultured with regulatory dendritic cells. The subset denotes: CD45RA+ naive T cells. The CDR3 here is CASTRGGDTGQPQHF. The CDR3 coding sequence is TGCGCCAGCACCCGGGGGGGGGATACGGGTCAGCCCCAGCATTTT.